This is a list of T cell receptor beta chains from one sample in a study of graft-versus-host responses after intestinal transplantation. Profiled with immunoSEQ multiplex PCR; TCRdb holds only in-frame clones, not every one. The data hold more than 90,000 clones, with roughly 92% observed a single time. These receptors lack a known antigen. Material: unstimulated CD4+ T cells sorted from spleen or lymph node cells, obtained before transplant. Receptors were obtained from a human donor who was the organ donor for an intestinal transplant. The CDR3 runs from the conserved cysteine through the conserved F or W. The order of the fields is D gene, J gene, clone size, V gene, CDR3 protein, CDR3 DNA. A D gene is named only where the DNA matches it firmly. The size field is filled for only some rows; it gives once, few, many or a size class.

TRBD1 TRBJ2-3 . TRBV5-1 CASSLRGQGTDTQYF TGCGCCAGCAGCTTGCGGGGACAGGGCACAGATACGCAGTATTTT
. TRBJ2-3 once TRBV5-6 CASSWVSRPSTDTQYF TGTGCCAGCAGCTGGGTCTCGCGGCCGAGCACAGATACGCAGTATTTT
. TRBJ2-5 . TRBV7-2 CASSPLGETQYF TGTGCCAGCAGCCCCCTTGGGGAGACCCAGTACTTC
TRBD1 TRBJ1-5 . TRBV7-8 CASSVDRDNQPQHF TGTGCCAGCAGCGTCGACAGGGACAATCAGCCCCAGCATTTT
. TRBJ2-1 . TRBV19 CASTLRSGNNEQFF TGTGCCAGTACTCTAAGGTCGGGAAACAATGAGCAGTTCTTC
. TRBJ2-7 . TRBV5-1 CASSLVSYEQYF TGCGCCAGCAGTCTCGTATCTTACGAGCAGTACTTC
TRBD2 TRBJ2-1 . TRBV29-1 CSVGTSGRYNEQFF TGCAGCGTCGGGACTAGCGGGAGGTACAATGAGCAGTTCTTC
. TRBJ2-3 . TRBV7-3 CASSKQGGRTDTQYF TGTGCCAGCAGCAAACAGGGAGGAAGGACAGATACGCAGTATTTT
TRBD1 TRBJ1-3 once TRBV7-2 CASSFRTGPGNTIYF TGTGCCAGCAGCTTCCGGACAGGGCCAGGAAACACCATATATTTT
. TRBJ1-2 . TRBV18 CASSPGGVRGYTF TGTGCCAGCTCACCAGGGGGAGTTCGCGGCTACACCTTC
. TRBJ2-5 . TRBV6-6 CASSPRHRQETQYF TGTGCCAGCAGTCCCCGACACCGCCAAGAGACCCAGTACTTC
. TRBJ2-3 . TRBV5-1 CASSLGGTTDTQYF TGCGCCAGCAGCTTGGGCGGAACCACAGATACGCAGTATTTT
TRBD1 TRBJ2-7 . TRBV2 CASSRDSSYEQYF TGTGCCAGCAGTCGGGACAGCTCCTACGAGCAGTACTTC
. TRBJ1-5 . TRBV6-6 CASSPDRNQPQHF TGTGCCAGCAGCCCGGACAGAAATCAGCCCCAGCATTTT
TRBD1 TRBJ2-2 . TRBV19 CASSIFGQGAAGELFF TGTGCCAGTAGTATATTTGGACAGGGGGCGGCCGGGGAGCTGTTTTTT
. TRBJ1-6 . TRBV7-2 CASSSRIDNSPLHF TGTGCCAGCAGCTCCCGGATCGACAATTCACCCCTCCACTTT
TRBD2 TRBJ2-7 . TRBV5-6 CASSLGWLAGAEQYF TGTGCCAGCAGCTTGGGCTGGCTAGCGGGAGCCGAGCAGTACTTC
. TRBJ2-1 . TRBV10-2 CASRTGTLYNEQFF TGCGCCAGCAGGACGGGGACTCTCTACAATGAGCAGTTCTTC
. TRBJ2-1 . TRBV7-9 CASSADWSGPYNEQFF TGTGCCAGCAGCGCCGACTGGAGCGGACCCTACAATGAGCAGTTCTTC
. TRBJ1-1 . TRBV6-6 CASSYAMATGTEAFF TGTGCCAGCAGTTACGCAATGGCGACGGGCACTGAAGCTTTCTTT
. TRBJ1-2 . TRBV7-9 CASSLAGPNYGYTF TGTGCCAGCAGCTTAGCAGGGCCTAACTATGGCTACACCTTC
. TRBJ2-7 . TRBV5-1 CASSTPGPPYEQYF TGCGCCAGCAGCACGCCGGGACCGCCCTACGAGCAGTACTTC
. TRBJ2-2 . TRBV11-3 CASRPTSRLSCGELFF TGTGCCAGCAGGCCAACTTCGAGACTTAGCTGCGGGGAGCTGTTTTTT
TRBD2 TRBJ2-3 once TRBV5-6 CASSRTSGRAMADTQYF TGTGCCAGCAGCCGGACTAGCGGGAGGGCCATGGCAGATACGCAGTATTTT
. TRBJ1-2 . TRBV18 CASSPSGALLYGYTF TGTGCCAGCTCACCATCCGGGGCACTCTTATATGGCTACACCTTC
TRBD2 TRBJ2-7 . TRBV10-2 CASSETSGLYEQYF TGCGCCAGCAGTGAGACTAGCGGACTGTACGAGCAGTACTTC
TRBD2 TRBJ2-3 . TRBV9 CASSGTSGRIGDTQYF TGTGCCAGCAGCGGGACTAGCGGGAGAATAGGAGATACGCAGTATTTT
TRBD2 TRBJ2-1 . TRBV5-1 CASSLNSGRASTNEQFF TGCGCCAGCAGCTTGAACAGCGGGAGGGCCAGTACGAATGAGCAGTTCTTC
TRBD2 TRBJ2-3 . TRBV29-1 CSGGLAGGGTDTQYF TGCAGCGGGGGACTAGCGGGAGGGGGCACAGATACGCAGTATTTT
. TRBJ2-4 . TRBV6-1 CASRARGDIQYF TGTGCCAGCAGGGCCAGGGGTGACATTCAGTACTTC
. TRBJ2-3 . TRBV11-3 CASSQGFIGTDTQYF TGTGCCAGCAGCCAGGGATTCATCGGGACAGATACGCAGTATTTT
TRBD1 TRBJ2-5 . TRBV5-1 CASSRDSETQYF TGCGCCAGCAGTAGGGACAGCGAGACCCAGTACTTC
. TRBJ2-7 . TRBV28 CASSSNRDGSYEQYF TGTGCCAGCAGTTCTAACCGGGACGGATCCTACGAGCAGTACTTC
TRBD1 TRBJ1-5 . TRBV4-3 CASSHKKGTGFYQPQHF TGCGCCAGCAGCCACAAAAAAGGGACAGGTTTTTATCAGCCCCAGCATTTT
TRBD2 TRBJ2-5 . TRBV5-4 CASSFRLAGEETQYF TGTGCCAGCAGCTTCCGGCTAGCGGGAGAGGAGACCCAGTACTTC
. TRBJ1-5 . TRBV19 CASNWERAGGDQPQHF TGTGCCAGTAATTGGGAGAGGGCAGGAGGCGATCAGCCCCAGCATTTT
. TRBJ2-7 . TRBV19 CASSIQGGPLGYEQYF TGTGCCAGTAGTATCCAAGGGGGGCCGCTAGGCTACGAGCAGTACTTC
. TRBJ2-5 . TRBV28 CASSSRNLGTQYF TGTGCCAGCAGTTCCCGGAATCTTGGGACCCAGTACTTC
. TRBJ1-1 . TRBV6-4 CASSVSSGVSVNTEAFF TGTGCCAGCAGTGTCTCCTCGGGTGTATCAGTGAACACTGAAGCTTTCTTT
TRBD1 TRBJ2-7 . TRBV27 CASKFDVMVGGMDEQYF TGTGCCAGCAAATTCGACGTAATGGTAGGGGGCATGGACGAGCAGTACTTC
TRBD2 TRBJ2-7 . TRBV28 CASSPRGLAGGSSYEQYF TGTGCCAGCAGTCCCCGAGGACTAGCGGGAGGGTCCTCCTACGAGCAGTACTTC
. TRBJ1-3 few TRBV2 CASSGFKGRENTIYF TGTGCCAGCAGTGGTTTTAAGGGAAGGGAAAACACCATATATTTT
. TRBJ2-3 . TRBV5-1 CASRETGPSTDTQYF TGCGCCAGCAGAGAGACAGGCCCCAGCACAGATACGCAGTATTTT
. TRBJ2-3 . TRBV27 CASSLFWQGTQYF TGTGCCAGCAGTTTATTCTGGCAAGGTACGCAGTATTTT
. TRBJ1-5 . TRBV19 CASSPVRAEGQPQHF TGTGCCAGTAGCCCCGTCAGGGCCGAGGGTCAGCCCCAGCATTTT
TRBD1 TRBJ2-7 . TRBV27 CASSSQGTYEQYF TGTGCCAGCAGTTCACAGGGGACATACGAGCAGTACTTC
TRBD2 TRBJ2-7 . TRBV6-6 CASSYRGTSASYEQYF TGTGCCAGCAGTTACCGCGGGACTAGCGCTTCCTACGAGCAGTACTTC
TRBD2 TRBJ2-1 . TRBV20-1 CSATSGREQFF TGCAGTGCTACTAGCGGGCGTGAGCAGTTCTTC
TRBD2 TRBJ2-7 . TRBV29-1 CSVEDLLHNSGRANEQYF TGCAGCGTTGAAGATCTCCTACATAATAGCGGGAGGGCAAACGAGCAGTACTTC
. TRBJ2-3 . TRBV7-2 CASSFFSDGDTQYF TGTGCCAGCAGCTTCTTTAGCGATGGAGATACGCAGTATTTT
TRBD1 TRBJ2-5 . TRBV19 CASSGHPGQGKTQYF TGTGCCAGTAGTGGTCACCCTGGACAGGGGAAGACCCAGTACTTC
. TRBJ2-5 . TRBV20-1 CSARLLETQYF TGCAGTGCTAGGTTACTTGAGACCCAGTACTTC
TRBD2 TRBJ2-1 . TRBV7-2 CASSLGTSGYNEQFF TGTGCCAGCAGCTTAGGGACTAGCGGGTACAATGAGCAGTTCTTC
TRBD2 TRBJ2-7 . TRBV18 CASSQGLAGGQHEQYF TGTGCCAGCTCACAAGGACTAGCGGGAGGGCAGCACGAGCAGTACTTC
. TRBJ2-7 . TRBV30 CAWSVSSYEQYF TGTGCCTGGAGTGTAAGCTCCTACGAGCAGTACTTC